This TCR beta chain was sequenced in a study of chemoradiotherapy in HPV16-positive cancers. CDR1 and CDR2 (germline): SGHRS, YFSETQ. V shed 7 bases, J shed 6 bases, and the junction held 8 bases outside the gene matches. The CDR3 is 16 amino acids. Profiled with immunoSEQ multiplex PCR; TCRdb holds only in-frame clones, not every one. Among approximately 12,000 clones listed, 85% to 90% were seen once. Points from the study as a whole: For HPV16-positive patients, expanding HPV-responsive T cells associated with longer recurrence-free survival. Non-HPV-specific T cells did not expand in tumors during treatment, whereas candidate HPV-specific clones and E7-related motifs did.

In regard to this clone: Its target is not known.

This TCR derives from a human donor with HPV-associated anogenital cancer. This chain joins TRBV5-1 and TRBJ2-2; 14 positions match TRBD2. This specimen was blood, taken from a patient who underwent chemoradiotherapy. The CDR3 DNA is TGCGCCAGCCTAGGACTAGCGGGGGGAGGCGCCGGGGAGCTGTTTTTT. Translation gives CASLGLAGGGAGELFF.